The clone carrying this T cell receptor beta chain was picked up one time. This sample was taken from a study of technical replicates of blood from a few donors. The data were produced by immunoSEQ multiplex PCR, yet TCRdb's version contains in-frame clones alone and is incomplete. The table includes about 88,000 clones, over 90% detected once. This clonotype was obtained from a human donor in good health. Sequenced: T cells isolated from PBMCs.

The CDR3 is CASSESTGATGELFF. The CDR3 DNA reads as TGTGCCAGCAGTGAGTCGACAGGGGCCACCGGGGAGCTGTTTTTT. V gene TRBV25-1 combines with J gene TRBJ2-2; 8 bases fit TRBD1. CDR1 and CDR2 (germline): MGHDK, SYGVNS. CDR3 length: 15 residues. After removal of 3 bases from V and 4 bases from J, the junction contained 4 bases not matched to a gene.